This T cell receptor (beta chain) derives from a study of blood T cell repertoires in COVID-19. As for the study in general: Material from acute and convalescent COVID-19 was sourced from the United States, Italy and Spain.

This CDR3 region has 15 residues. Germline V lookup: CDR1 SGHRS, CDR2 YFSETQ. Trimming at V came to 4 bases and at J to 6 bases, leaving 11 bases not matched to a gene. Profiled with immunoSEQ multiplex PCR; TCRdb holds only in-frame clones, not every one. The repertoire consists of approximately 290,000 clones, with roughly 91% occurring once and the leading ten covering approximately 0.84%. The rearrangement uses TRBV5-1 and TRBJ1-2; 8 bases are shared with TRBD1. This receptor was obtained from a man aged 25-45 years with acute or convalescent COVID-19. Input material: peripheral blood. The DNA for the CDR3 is TGCGCCAGCAGCACCGGGGGTCGGACAGGGAATGGCTACACCTTC. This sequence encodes CASSTGGRTGNGYTF.